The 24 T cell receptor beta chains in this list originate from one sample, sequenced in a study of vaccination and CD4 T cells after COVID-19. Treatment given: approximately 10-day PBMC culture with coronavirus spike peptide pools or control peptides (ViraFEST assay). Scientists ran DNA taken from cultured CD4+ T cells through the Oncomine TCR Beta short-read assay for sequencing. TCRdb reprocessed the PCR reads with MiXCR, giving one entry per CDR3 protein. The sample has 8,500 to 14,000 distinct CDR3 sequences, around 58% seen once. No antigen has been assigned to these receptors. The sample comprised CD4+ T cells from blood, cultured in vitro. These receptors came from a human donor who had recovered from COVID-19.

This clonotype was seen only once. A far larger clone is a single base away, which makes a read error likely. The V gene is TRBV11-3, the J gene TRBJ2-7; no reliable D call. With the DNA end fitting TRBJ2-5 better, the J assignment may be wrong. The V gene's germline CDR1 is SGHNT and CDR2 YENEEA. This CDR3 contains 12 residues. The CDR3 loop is CVSSSGAETQYF. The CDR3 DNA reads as TGTGTCAGCAGCTCCGGAGCGGAGACCCAGTACTTC.

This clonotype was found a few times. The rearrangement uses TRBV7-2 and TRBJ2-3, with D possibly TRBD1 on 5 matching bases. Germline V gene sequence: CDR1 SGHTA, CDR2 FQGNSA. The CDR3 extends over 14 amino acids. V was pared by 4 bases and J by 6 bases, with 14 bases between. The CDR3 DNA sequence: TGTGCCAGCAGCTCCCCAGGACACTCCGATACGCAGTATTTT. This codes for CASSSPGHSDTQYF.

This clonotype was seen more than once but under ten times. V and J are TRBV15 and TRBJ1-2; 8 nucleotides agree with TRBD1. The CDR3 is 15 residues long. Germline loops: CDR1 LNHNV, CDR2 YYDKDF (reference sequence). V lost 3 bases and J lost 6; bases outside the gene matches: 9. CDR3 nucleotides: TGTGCCACCAGCAGGATAGCGACAGGGGTGGATGGCTACACCTTC. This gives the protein CATSRIATGVDGYTF.

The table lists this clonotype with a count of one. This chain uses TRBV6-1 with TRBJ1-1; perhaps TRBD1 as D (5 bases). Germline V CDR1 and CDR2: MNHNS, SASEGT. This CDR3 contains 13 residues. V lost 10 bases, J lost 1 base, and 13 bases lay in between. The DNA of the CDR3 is TGTGCCACCAGAAGACAGACGAACACTGAAGCTTTCTTT. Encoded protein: CATRRQTNTEAFF.

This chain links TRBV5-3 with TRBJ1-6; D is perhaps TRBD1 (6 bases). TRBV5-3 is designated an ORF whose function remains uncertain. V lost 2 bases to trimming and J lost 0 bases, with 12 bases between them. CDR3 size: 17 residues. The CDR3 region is CARSLNRTASYNSPLHF. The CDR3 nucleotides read TGTGCCAGAAGCTTAAACAGGACAGCCTCCTATAATTCACCCCTCCACTTT.

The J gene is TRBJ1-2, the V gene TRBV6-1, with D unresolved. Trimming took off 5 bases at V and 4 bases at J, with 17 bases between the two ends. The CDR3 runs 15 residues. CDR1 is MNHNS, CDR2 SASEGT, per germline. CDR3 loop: CASSRDGESSYGYTF. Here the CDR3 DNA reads TGTGCCAGCAGTCGTGACGGGGAGTCCAGCTATGGCTACACCTTC.

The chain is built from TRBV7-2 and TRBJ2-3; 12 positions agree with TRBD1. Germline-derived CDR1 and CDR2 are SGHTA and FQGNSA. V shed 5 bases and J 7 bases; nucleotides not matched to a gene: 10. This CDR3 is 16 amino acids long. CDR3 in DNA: TGTGCCAGCAGCACCCCCCGGGACAGGGGGCTTCATACGCAGTATTTT. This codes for CASSTPRDRGLHTQYF.

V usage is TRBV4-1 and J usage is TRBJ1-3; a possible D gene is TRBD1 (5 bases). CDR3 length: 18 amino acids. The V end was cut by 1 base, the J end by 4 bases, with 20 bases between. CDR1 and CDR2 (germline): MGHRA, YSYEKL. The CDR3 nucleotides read TGCGCCAGCAGCCAAGTACGAGCGAGGGGCCGCAGCGGAAACACCATATATTTT. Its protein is CASSQVRARGRSGNTIYF.

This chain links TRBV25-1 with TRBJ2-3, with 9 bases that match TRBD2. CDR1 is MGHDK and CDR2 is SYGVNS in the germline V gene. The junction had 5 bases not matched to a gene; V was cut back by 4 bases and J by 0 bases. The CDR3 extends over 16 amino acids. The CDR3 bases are TGTGCCAGCAGTGTCCATAGCGGGAGAAGCACAGATACGCAGTATTTT. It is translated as CASSVHSGRSTDTQYF.

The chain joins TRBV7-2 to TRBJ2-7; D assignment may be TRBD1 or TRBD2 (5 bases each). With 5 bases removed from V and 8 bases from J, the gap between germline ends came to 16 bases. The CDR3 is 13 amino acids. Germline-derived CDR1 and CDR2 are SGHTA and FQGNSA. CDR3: CASSADWDEKQYF. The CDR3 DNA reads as TGTGCCAGCAGCGCGGACTGGGACGAAAAGCAGTACTTC. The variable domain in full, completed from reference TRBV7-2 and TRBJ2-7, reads GAGVSQSPSNKVTEKGKDVELRCDPISGHTALYWYRQSLGQGLEFLIYFQGNSAPDKSGLPSDRFSAERTGGSVSTLTIQRTQQEDSAVYLCASSADWDEKQYFGPGTRLTVT.

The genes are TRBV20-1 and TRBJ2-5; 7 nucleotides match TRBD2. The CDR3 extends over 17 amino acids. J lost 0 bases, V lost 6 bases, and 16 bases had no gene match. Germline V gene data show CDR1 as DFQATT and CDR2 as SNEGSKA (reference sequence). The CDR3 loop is CSAVNTGGRAYQETQYF. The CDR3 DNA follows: TGCAGTGCCGTAAACACCGGGGGGAGGGCCTACCAAGAGACCCAGTACTTC.

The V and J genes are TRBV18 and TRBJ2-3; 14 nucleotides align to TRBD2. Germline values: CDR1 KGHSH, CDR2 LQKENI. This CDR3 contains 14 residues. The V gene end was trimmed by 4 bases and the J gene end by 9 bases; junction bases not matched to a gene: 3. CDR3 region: CASSQGTSGGTQYF. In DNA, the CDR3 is TGTGCCAGCTCACAAGGGACTAGCGGGGGCACGCAGTATTTT.

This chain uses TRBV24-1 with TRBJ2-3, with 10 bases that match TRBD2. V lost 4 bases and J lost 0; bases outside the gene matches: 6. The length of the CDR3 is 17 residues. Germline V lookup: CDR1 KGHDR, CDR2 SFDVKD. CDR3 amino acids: CATSESTSGVSTDTQYF. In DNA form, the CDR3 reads TGTGCCACCAGTGAGTCAACTAGCGGGGTAAGCACAGATACGCAGTATTTT.

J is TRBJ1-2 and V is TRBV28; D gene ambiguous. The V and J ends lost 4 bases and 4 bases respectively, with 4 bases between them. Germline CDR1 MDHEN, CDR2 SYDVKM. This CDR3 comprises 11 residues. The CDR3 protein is CASSYVYGYTF. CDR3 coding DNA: TGTGCCAGCAGTTACGTCTATGGCTACACCTTC.

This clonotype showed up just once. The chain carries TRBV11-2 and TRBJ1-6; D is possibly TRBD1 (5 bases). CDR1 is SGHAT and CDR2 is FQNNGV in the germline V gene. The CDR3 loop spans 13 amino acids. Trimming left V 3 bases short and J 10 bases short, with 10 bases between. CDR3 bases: TGTGCCAGCAGCTTTAGGGGAAAATCACCCCTCCACTTT. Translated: CASSFRGKSPLHF. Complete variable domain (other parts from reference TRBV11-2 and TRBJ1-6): EAGVAQSPRYKIIEKRQSVAFWCNPISGHATLYWYQQILGQGPKLLIQFQNNGVVDDSQLPKDRFSAERLKGVDSTLKIQPAKLEDSAVYLCASSFRGKSPLHFGNGTRLTVT.

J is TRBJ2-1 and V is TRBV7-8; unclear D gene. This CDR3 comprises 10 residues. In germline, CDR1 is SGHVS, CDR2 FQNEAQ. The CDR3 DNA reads TGTGCTACCTCCAGGACCAGTCTGTTCTTC. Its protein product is CATSRTSLFF.

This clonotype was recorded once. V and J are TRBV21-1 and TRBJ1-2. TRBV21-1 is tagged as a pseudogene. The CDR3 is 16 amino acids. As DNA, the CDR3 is TGTGCCAGCAGCAAAATATATTTCCCCAAGATCGATGGCTACACCTTC. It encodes CASSKIYFPKIDGYTF.

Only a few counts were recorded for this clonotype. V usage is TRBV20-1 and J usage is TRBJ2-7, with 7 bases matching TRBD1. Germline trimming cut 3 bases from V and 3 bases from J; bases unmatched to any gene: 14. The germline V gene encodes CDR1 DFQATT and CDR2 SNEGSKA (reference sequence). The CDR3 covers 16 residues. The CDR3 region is CSARSGTATLNYEQYF. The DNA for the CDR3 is TGCAGTGCTAGGTCTGGGACAGCCACGCTTAACTACGAGCAGTACTTC.

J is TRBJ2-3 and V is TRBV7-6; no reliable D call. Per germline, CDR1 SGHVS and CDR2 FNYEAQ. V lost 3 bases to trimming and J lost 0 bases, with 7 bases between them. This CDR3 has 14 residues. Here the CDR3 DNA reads TGTGCCAGCAGCTTCATGACCAGCACAGATACGCAGTATTTT. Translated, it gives CASSFMTSTDTQYF.

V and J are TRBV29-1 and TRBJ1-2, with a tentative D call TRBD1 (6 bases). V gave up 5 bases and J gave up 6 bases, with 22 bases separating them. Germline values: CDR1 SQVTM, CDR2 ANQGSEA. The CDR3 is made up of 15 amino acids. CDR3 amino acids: CSVPFGGGGKNGYTF. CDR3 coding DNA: TGCAGCGTTCCTTTTGGGGGGGGCGGGAAGAATGGCTACACCTTC.

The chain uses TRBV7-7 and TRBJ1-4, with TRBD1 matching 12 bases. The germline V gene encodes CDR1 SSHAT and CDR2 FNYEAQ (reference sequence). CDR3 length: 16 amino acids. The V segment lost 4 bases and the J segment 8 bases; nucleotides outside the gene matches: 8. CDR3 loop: CASSSRDRGRKEKLFF. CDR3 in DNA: TGTGCCAGCAGCTCACGGGACAGGGGGCGGAAGGAAAAACTGTTTTTT.

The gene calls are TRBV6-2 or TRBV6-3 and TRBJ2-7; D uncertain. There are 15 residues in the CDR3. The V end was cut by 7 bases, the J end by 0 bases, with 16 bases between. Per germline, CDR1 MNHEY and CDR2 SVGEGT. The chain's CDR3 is CASNNHGRNSYEQYF. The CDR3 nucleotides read TGTGCCAGCAACAATCACGGACGGAACTCCTACGAGCAGTACTTC.

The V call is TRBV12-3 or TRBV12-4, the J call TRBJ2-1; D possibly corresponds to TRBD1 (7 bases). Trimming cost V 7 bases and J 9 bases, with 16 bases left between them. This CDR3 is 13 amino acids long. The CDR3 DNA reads TGTGCCAGCACCCATCTCAGGGGGGCTGAGCAGTTCTTC. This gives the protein CASTHLRGAEQFF.

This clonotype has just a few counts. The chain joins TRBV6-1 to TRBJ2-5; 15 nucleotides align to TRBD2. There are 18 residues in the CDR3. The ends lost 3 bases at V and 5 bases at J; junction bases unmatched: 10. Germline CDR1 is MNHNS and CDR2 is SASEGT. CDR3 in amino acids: CASSDSGRTSGGAETQYF. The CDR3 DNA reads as TGTGCCAGCAGTGATTCCGGCAGGACTAGCGGGGGGGCGGAGACCCAGTACTTC.